This is a list of T cell receptor beta chains from one sample in a study of post-analysis software for immune sequencing data. TCRdb reanalysed the PCR reads using MiXCR and keeps one entry per CDR3 protein. The sample has about half a million distinct CDR3 sequences, around a third seen once. What was sequenced was blood. The receptors shown here come from a girl between 2 and 17 years old with multiple sclerosis. CDR3s include the opening cysteine and the closing phenylalanine or tryptophan. D genes are given only for firm matches. Expanded clones are given a class, and other clones once, few, many or no size at all.

clone_size: few; v_call: TRBV5-1; j_call: TRBJ1-2; d_call: TRBD1; cdr3_aa: CASRPKGTARSTNYGYTF; cdr3_nt: TGCGCCAGCAGGCCTAAAGGGACAGCTCGGTCAACTAACTATGGCTACACCTTC
clone_size: NA; v_call: TRBV5-6; j_call: TRBJ2-5; d_call: TRBD1; cdr3_aa: CASSMDRRETQYF; cdr3_nt: TGTGCCAGCAGCATGGACAGGCGAGAGACCCAGTACTTC
clone_size: NA; v_call: TRBV20-1; j_call: TRBJ1-3; d_call: NA; cdr3_aa: CSARDSSSGNTIYF; cdr3_nt: TGCAGTGCTAGAGACTCCTCCTCTGGAAACACCATATATTTT
clone_size: many; v_call: TRBV12-3/TRBV12-4; j_call: TRBJ2-5; d_call: NA; cdr3_aa: CASSGETQYF; cdr3_nt: TGTGCCAGCAGCGGGGAGACCCAGTACTTC
clone_size: NA; v_call: TRBV5-1; j_call: TRBJ2-1; d_call: TRBD2; cdr3_aa: CASRQLRGFNNEQFF; cdr3_nt: TGCGCCAGCAGGCAATTGCGGGGGTTCAACAATGAGCAGTTCTTC
clone_size: NA; v_call: TRBV13; j_call: TRBJ2-4; d_call: NA; cdr3_aa: CASSLEEGGAAKNIQYF; cdr3_nt: TGTGCCAGCAGCTTAGAGGAAGGAGGGGCAGCCAAAAACATTCAGTACTTC
clone_size: NA; v_call: TRBV20-1; j_call: TRBJ2-5; d_call: NA; cdr3_aa: CSAGALLRGQYQETQYF; cdr3_nt: TGCAGTGCTGGTGCCCTCCTCAGGGGTCAGTACCAAGAGACCCAGTACTTC
clone_size: NA; v_call: TRBV20-1; j_call: TRBJ1-2; d_call: NA; cdr3_aa: CSARHGSPNYGYTF; cdr3_nt: TGCAGTGCCCGTCACGGATCCCCGAACTATGGCTACACCTTC
clone_size: few; v_call: TRBV10-3; j_call: TRBJ1-2; d_call: TRBD1; cdr3_aa: CAISSTGGPYGYTF; cdr3_nt: TGTGCCATCAGTTCAACAGGGGGCCCCTATGGCTACACCTTC
clone_size: NA; v_call: TRBV12-3/TRBV12-4; j_call: TRBJ1-5; d_call: NA; cdr3_aa: CASRLNSLGNQPQHF; cdr3_nt: TGTGCCAGCAGACTAAACTCATTGGGTAATCAGCCCCAGCATTTT
clone_size: NA; v_call: TRBV6-2/TRBV6-3; j_call: TRBJ1-2; d_call: NA; cdr3_aa: CASSFRHLNNYGYTF; cdr3_nt: TGTGCCAGCAGTTTCCGACACCTCAATAACTATGGCTACACCTTC
clone_size: few; v_call: TRBV27; j_call: TRBJ1-6; d_call: NA; cdr3_aa: CASSFPPYNSPLHF; cdr3_nt: TGTGCCAGCAGTTTCCCCCCTTATAATTCACCCCTCCACTTT
clone_size: once; v_call: TRBV20-1; j_call: TRBJ2-5; d_call: NA; cdr3_aa: CSARVPGSGQETQYF; cdr3_nt: TGCAGTGCTAGAGTCCCGGGATCGGGGCAAGAGACCCAGTACTTC
clone_size: NA; v_call: TRBV2; j_call: TRBJ2-3; d_call: TRBD1; cdr3_aa: CASSDRATDTQYF; cdr3_nt: TGTGCCAGCAGCGACAGGGCCACAGATACGCAGTATTTT
clone_size: NA; v_call: TRBV6-1; j_call: TRBJ1-5; d_call: TRBD1; cdr3_aa: CASHESGTGDQPQHF; cdr3_nt: TGTGCCAGCCATGAATCCGGGACAGGCGACCAGCCCCAGCATTTT
clone_size: few; v_call: TRBV28; j_call: TRBJ1-1; d_call: NA; cdr3_aa: CASNLQEREAFF; cdr3_nt: TGTGCCAGCAACCTCCAGGAGCGTGAAGCTTTCTTT
clone_size: NA; v_call: TRBV6-2/TRBV6-3; j_call: TRBJ2-4; d_call: TRBD1; cdr3_aa: CASRSQGIPRAKNIQYF; cdr3_nt: TGTGCCAGCAGATCACAGGGGATCCCGCGGGCCAAAAACATTCAGTACTTC
clone_size: NA; v_call: TRBV5-1; j_call: TRBJ2-5; d_call: NA; cdr3_aa: CAGSLGAGTQETQYF; cdr3_nt: TGCGCCGGCAGCTTGGGGGCAGGGACCCAAGAGACCCAGTACTTC
clone_size: few; v_call: TRBV29-1; j_call: TRBJ1-2; d_call: TRBD1; cdr3_aa: CSVEATGGDYGYTF; cdr3_nt: TGCAGCGTTGAAGCCACAGGGGGCGACTATGGCTACACCTTC
clone_size: few; v_call: TRBV20-1; j_call: TRBJ2-1; d_call: NA; cdr3_aa: CSPITPNNEQFF; cdr3_nt: TGCAGTCCAATTACACCAAACAATGAGCAGTTCTTC
clone_size: NA; v_call: TRBV11-2; j_call: TRBJ2-7; d_call: NA; cdr3_aa: CASSLRLGCYEQYF; cdr3_nt: TGTGCCAGCAGCTTACGGCTGGGGTGCTACGAGCAGTACTTC
clone_size: NA; v_call: TRBV6-6; j_call: TRBJ1-5; d_call: NA; cdr3_aa: CASSYGATEQPQHF; cdr3_nt: TGTGCCAGCAGTTACGGGGCGACGGAGCAGCCCCAGCATTTT
clone_size: NA; v_call: TRBV20-1; j_call: TRBJ2-7; d_call: NA; cdr3_aa: CSATFGTRTYEQYF; cdr3_nt: TGCAGTGCTACATTCGGGACGCGAACCTACGAGCAGTACTTC
clone_size: NA; v_call: TRBV4-1; j_call: TRBJ2-7; d_call: NA; cdr3_aa: CASSQDLGVRNEQYF; cdr3_nt: TGCGCCAGCAGCCAAGATCTAGGGGTTCGGAACGAGCAGTACTTC
clone_size: NA; v_call: TRBV5-8; j_call: TRBJ2-1; d_call: NA; cdr3_aa: CASSPGANEQFF; cdr3_nt: TGTGCCAGCAGCCCCGGAGCAAATGAGCAGTTCTTC
clone_size: many; v_call: TRBV20-1; j_call: TRBJ2-5; d_call: NA; cdr3_aa: CSARLTGGFQETQYF; cdr3_nt: TGCAGTGCTAGGTTGACAGGAGGGTTTCAAGAGACCCAGTACTTC
clone_size: NA; v_call: TRBV20-1; j_call: TRBJ2-3; d_call: NA; cdr3_aa: CSARGGGYQDTQYF; cdr3_nt: TGCAGTGCCCGAGGGGGAGGGTATCAGGATACGCAGTATTTT
clone_size: NA; v_call: TRBV4-2; j_call: TRBJ2-7; d_call: NA; cdr3_aa: CASSQDRKDGRVYEQYF; cdr3_nt: TGTGCCAGCAGCCAAGATCGGAAGGATGGCAGGGTCTACGAGCAGTACTTC
clone_size: NA; v_call: TRBV7-9; j_call: TRBJ1-4; d_call: NA; cdr3_aa: CASSLGSSTNEKLFF; cdr3_nt: TGTGCCAGCAGCTTAGGCAGCTCAACTAATGAAAAACTGTTTTTT
clone_size: NA; v_call: TRBV10-2; j_call: TRBJ2-3; d_call: TRBD2; cdr3_aa: CASRASGPFYTQYF; cdr3_nt: TGCGCCAGCAGGGCTAGCGGACCTTTTTATACGCAGTATTTT
clone_size: few; v_call: TRBV5-1; j_call: TRBJ1-5; d_call: NA; cdr3_aa: CASSLAGQGNQPQHF; cdr3_nt: TGCGCCAGCAGCTTGGCGGGGCAGGGGAATCAGCCCCAGCATTTT
clone_size: few; v_call: TRBV6-1; j_call: TRBJ2-1; d_call: NA; cdr3_aa: CASGPSSYNEQFF; cdr3_nt: TGTGCCAGCGGACCTAGCTCCTACAATGAGCAGTTCTTC
clone_size: many; v_call: TRBV20-1; j_call: TRBJ2-5; d_call: TRBD1; cdr3_aa: CSARQGAGTQYF; cdr3_nt: TGCAGTGCTCGACAGGGGGCCGGGACCCAGTACTTC
clone_size: few; v_call: TRBV5-1; j_call: TRBJ2-5; d_call: NA; cdr3_aa: CASSLVPVGSGETQYF; cdr3_nt: TGCGCCAGCAGCTTGGTCCCCGTGGGCAGCGGAGAGACCCAGTACTTC
clone_size: NA; v_call: TRBV5-1; j_call: TRBJ2-1; d_call: TRBD1; cdr3_aa: CASSLGQGTNEQFF; cdr3_nt: TGCGCCAGCAGCTTGGGACAGGGGACCAATGAGCAGTTCTTC
clone_size: few; v_call: TRBV29-1; j_call: TRBJ2-1; d_call: NA; cdr3_aa: CSVEDRPNEQFF; cdr3_nt: TGCAGCGTTGAAGACAGGCCCAATGAGCAGTTCTTC
clone_size: NA; v_call: TRBV5-1; j_call: TRBJ2-1; d_call: TRBD2; cdr3_aa: CASSLAGRGGREQFF; cdr3_nt: TGCGCCAGCAGCTTGGCGGGGCGGGGGGGCCGAGAGCAGTTCTTC
clone_size: few; v_call: TRBV5-6; j_call: TRBJ2-1; d_call: NA; cdr3_aa: CASSYARGGNEQFF; cdr3_nt: TGTGCCAGCAGCTATGCTAGGGGGGGCAATGAGCAGTTCTTC
clone_size: many; v_call: TRBV29-1; j_call: TRBJ2-3; d_call: NA; cdr3_aa: CSVEIYASTDTQYF; cdr3_nt: TGCAGCGTTGAAATCTATGCTAGCACAGATACGCAGTATTTT
clone_size: few; v_call: TRBV6-1; j_call: TRBJ1-6; d_call: NA; cdr3_aa: CASRPRGGSYNSPLHF; cdr3_nt: TGTGCCAGCAGACCGAGAGGGGGCTCCTATAATTCACCCCTCCACTTT
clone_size: few; v_call: TRBV27; j_call: TRBJ1-2; d_call: NA; cdr3_aa: CASSPRTESYGYTF; cdr3_nt: TGTGCCAGCAGTCCGCGGACAGAAAGTTATGGCTACACCTTC
clone_size: NA; v_call: TRBV2; j_call: TRBJ2-1; d_call: TRBD1; cdr3_aa: CASSVRQGDMYEQFF; cdr3_nt: TGTGCCAGCAGTGTACGGCAGGGGGATATGTATGAGCAGTTCTTC
clone_size: NA; v_call: TRBV5-1; j_call: TRBJ1-4; d_call: TRBD1; cdr3_aa: CASRDSRTTNEKLFF; cdr3_nt: TGCGCCAGCCGGGACAGCCGGACGACTAATGAAAAACTGTTTTTT
clone_size: many; v_call: TRBV29-1; j_call: TRBJ2-3; d_call: NA; cdr3_aa: CSVGGKDTDTQYF; cdr3_nt: TGCAGCGTTGGAGGGAAAGACACAGATACGCAGTATTTT
clone_size: few; v_call: TRBV6-5; j_call: TRBJ2-7; d_call: NA; cdr3_aa: CASRGGPHHEQYF; cdr3_nt: TGTGCCAGCAGGGGGGGGCCCCATCACGAGCAGTACTTC
clone_size: NA; v_call: TRBV7-9; j_call: TRBJ1-1; d_call: NA; cdr3_aa: CASTPTRGRNTEAFF; cdr3_nt: TGTGCCAGCACCCCTACCCGAGGGAGAAATACTGAAGCTTTCTTT
clone_size: few; v_call: TRBV7-2; j_call: TRBJ2-2; d_call: NA; cdr3_aa: CASSTPGPFTGELFF; cdr3_nt: TGTGCCAGCAGCACCCCGGGACCCTTCACCGGGGAGCTGTTTTTT
clone_size: many; v_call: TRBV5-6; j_call: TRBJ2-4; d_call: NA; cdr3_aa: CASSHQDIQYF; cdr3_nt: TGTGCCAGCAGCCACCAAGACATTCAGTACTTC
clone_size: NA; v_call: TRBV20-1; j_call: TRBJ2-2; d_call: NA; cdr3_aa: CSAAGTNTGELFF; cdr3_nt: TGCAGTGCTGCCGGGACCAACACCGGGGAGCTGTTTTTT
clone_size: few; v_call: TRBV5-1; j_call: TRBJ2-7; d_call: NA; cdr3_aa: CASSGAAYEQYF; cdr3_nt: TGCGCCAGCAGTGGGGCTGCCTACGAGCAGTACTTC
clone_size: once; v_call: TRBV7-9; j_call: TRBJ1-2; d_call: NA; cdr3_aa: CSSSLTGSYGYTF; cdr3_nt: TGTTCCAGCAGCTTGACGGGAAGTTATGGCTACACCTTC
clone_size: NA; v_call: TRBV20-1; j_call: TRBJ2-7; d_call: TRBD2; cdr3_aa: CSATGLAGKYEQYF; cdr3_nt: TGCAGTGCCACCGGACTAGCGGGGAAGTACGAGCAGTACTTC